Following are 5 T cell receptor beta chains from one sample sequenced in a study of blood T cell repertoires in COVID-19. The table came from immunoSEQ multiplex PCR; TCRdb's copy has only in-frame clones and leaves some out. The sample consists of roughly 430,000 clones, about 88% of them appearing once. Material: PBMCs or T cells enriched from blood (not recorded which). The receptor set was obtained from a woman under 30 who had been exposed to COVID-19.

Notes on this clone: At one of its ends the junction is not consistent with the germline gene, which may arise from a read error. The chain recombines TRBV7-7 with TRBJ1-1, with D possibly TRBD1 on 5 matching bases. CDR3 length: 13 residues. Germline V lookup: CDR1 SSHAT, CDR2 FNYEAQ (reference sequence). The CDR3 spells CASSFAGRIEAFF. The CDR3 nucleotides are TGTGCTAGCAGCTTTGCGGGACGGATTGAAGCTTTCTTT.

The chain recombines TRBV14 with TRBJ2-7; D remains ambiguous. The CDR3 has 13 residues. V lost 0 bases to trimming and J lost 7 bases, with 10 bases between them. Germline values: CDR1 SGHDN, CDR2 FVKESK. CDR3 sequence (DNA): TGTGCCAGCAGCCAAGATTGGATGAGGGAGCAGTACTTC. Its protein product is CASSQDWMREQYF.

The V gene is TRBV11-3, the J gene TRBJ2-6; D is possibly TRBD1 (5 bases). Between the trimmed V and J ends, which lost 6 bases and 4 bases, there was a span of 7 bases. Germline values: CDR1 SGHNT, CDR2 YENEEA. CDR3 length: 13 residues. CDR3 protein: CASSQGGANVLTF. For the CDR3, the DNA is TGTGCCAGCAGTCAGGGCGGGGCCAACGTCCTGACTTTC.

The rearrangement joins TRBV5-8 to TRBJ1-1, with D possibly matching TRBD1 (5 bases). Trimming removed 4 bases at V and 1 base at J, with 14 bases between. Germline V CDR1 and CDR2: SGHTS, YDEGEE. This CDR3 comprises 15 residues. CDR3: CASSRLLTANTEAFF. DNA of the CDR3: TGTGCCAGCAGCAGGCTCCTGACAGCGAACACTGAAGCTTTCTTT. Combining the CDR3 with reference TRBV5-8 and TRBJ1-1 gives the whole variable domain EAGVTQSPTHLIKTRGQQATLRCSPISGHTSVYWYQQALGLGLQFLLWYDEGEERNRGNFPPRFSGRQFPNYSSELNVNALELEDSALYLCASSRLLTANTEAFFGQGTRLTVV.

This clone was detected only a few times. The chain uses TRBV4-1 and TRBJ2-7; no definite D call. The CDR3 runs 14 residues. CDR1 and CDR2 (germline): MGHRA, YSYEKL. V was cut by 2 bases and J by 7 bases, with 15 bases left in between. The CDR3 DNA reads as TGCGCCAGCAGCCAACCTACCTCTAACCGGGAGCAGTACTTC. This translates into CASSQPTSNREQYF.